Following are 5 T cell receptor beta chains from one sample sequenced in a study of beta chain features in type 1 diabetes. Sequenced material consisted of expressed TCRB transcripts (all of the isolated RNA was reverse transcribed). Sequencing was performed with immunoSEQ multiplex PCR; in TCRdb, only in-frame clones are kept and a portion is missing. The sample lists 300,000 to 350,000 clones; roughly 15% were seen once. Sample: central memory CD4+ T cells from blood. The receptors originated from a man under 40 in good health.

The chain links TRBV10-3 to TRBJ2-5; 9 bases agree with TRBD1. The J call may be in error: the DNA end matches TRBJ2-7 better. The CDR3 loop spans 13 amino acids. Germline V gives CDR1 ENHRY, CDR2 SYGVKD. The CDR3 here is CAITGTGFHEQYF. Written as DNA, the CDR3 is TGTGCCATCACGGGGACAGGGTTCCACGAGCAGTACTTC.

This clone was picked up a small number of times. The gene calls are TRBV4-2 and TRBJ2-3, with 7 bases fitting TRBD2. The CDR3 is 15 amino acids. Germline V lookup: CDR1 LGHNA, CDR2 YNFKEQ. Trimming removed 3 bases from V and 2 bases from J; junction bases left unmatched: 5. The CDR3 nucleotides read TGTGCCAGCAGCCAGACCCGGGGGGACACAGATACGCAGTATTTT. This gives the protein CASSQTRGDTDTQYF.

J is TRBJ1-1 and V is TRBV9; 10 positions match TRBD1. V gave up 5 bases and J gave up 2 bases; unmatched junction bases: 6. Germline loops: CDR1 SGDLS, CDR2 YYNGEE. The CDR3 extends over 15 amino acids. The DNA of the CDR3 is TGTGCCAGCAGTGGGGACAGGGGCCACAACACTGAAGCTTTCTTT. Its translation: CASSGDRGHNTEAFF.

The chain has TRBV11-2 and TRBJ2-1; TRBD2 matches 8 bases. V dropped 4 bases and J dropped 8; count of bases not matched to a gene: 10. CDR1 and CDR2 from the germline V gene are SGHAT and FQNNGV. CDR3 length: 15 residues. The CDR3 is CASSSIAGPEDEQFF. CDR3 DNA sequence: TGTGCCAGCAGCTCTATAGCGGGGCCTGAGGATGAGCAGTTCTTC.

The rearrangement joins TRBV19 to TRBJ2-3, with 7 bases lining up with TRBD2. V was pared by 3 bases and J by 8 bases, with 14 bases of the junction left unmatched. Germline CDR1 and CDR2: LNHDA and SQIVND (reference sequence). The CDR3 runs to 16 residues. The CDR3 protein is CASSILPSGTPPTQYF. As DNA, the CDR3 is TGTGCCAGTAGTATCCTCCCTAGCGGCACCCCTCCTACGCAGTATTTT.